The 23 T cell receptor beta chains below come from one sample, sequenced in a study of response to subunit inactivated influenza vaccine. MiXCR, run by TCRdb on the RT-PCR reads, gives a single entry per CDR3 protein. The profile shows fewer than 200,000 distinct CDR3 sequences, around 9% of them singletons. This material consisted of non-naive T cells sorted from PBMCs, taken on the day of vaccination. These receptors were collected from a man in his fifties who received an inactivated influenza vaccine.

This chain links TRBV20-1 with TRBJ2-5; 13 positions match TRBD2. V lost 6 bases and J lost 2; bases outside the gene matches: 9. Germline V lookup: CDR1 DFQATT, CDR2 SNEGSKA (reference sequence). The CDR3 consists of 16 residues. This CDR3 is CSAPTSGGLRQETQYF. CDR3 bases: TGCAGTGCCCCGACTAGCGGGGGGCTCCGACAAGAGACCCAGTACTTC.

This clonotype was observed a handful of times. V is TRBV24-1 and J is TRBJ2-3; a weak D match, TRBD2 (5 bases). Per germline, CDR1 KGHDR and CDR2 SFDVKD. The CDR3 sequence is 16 residues long. Trimming took 0 bases from V and 1 from J, leaving 10 bases between them. This chain's CDR3 is CATSDLRFGGTDTQYF. The CDR3 DNA reads as TGTGCCACCAGTGATTTGCGGTTCGGGGGCACAGATACGCAGTATTTT.

This clonotype came up a few times. The chain employs TRBV27 and TRBJ1-2; 7 positions agree with TRBD1. This CDR3 is built from 13 residues. After removal of 7 bases from V and 6 bases from J, the junction contained 8 bases not matched to a gene. CDR1 is MNHEY and CDR2 is SMNVEV in the germline V gene (reference sequence). This CDR3 reads CASKQGGAHGYTF. As DNA, the CDR3 is TGTGCCAGCAAACAAGGGGGCGCTCATGGCTACACCTTC.

In its sample, this clonotype was seen a few times. This chain links TRBV19 with TRBJ1-1, with 7 bases fitting TRBD1. CDR1 LNHDA and CDR2 SQIVND come from the germline V gene (reference sequence). The CDR3 has 16 amino acids. J gave up 0 bases and V 3 bases, and 7 bases lay outside the gene matches. CDR3 residues: CASSIRWGQLNTEAFF. DNA for the CDR3: TGTGCCAGTAGTATCAGGTGGGGACAGCTGAACACTGAAGCTTTCTTT.

This clonotype was recorded many times. The chain carries TRBV20-1 and TRBJ2-1; no definite D call. Per the germline V gene, CDR1 is DFQATT and CDR2 is SNEGSKA (reference sequence). The CDR3 extends over 11 amino acids. The ends were cut back, 5 bases at V and 7 bases at J, with 9 bases in the middle. The DNA of the CDR3 is TGCAGTGCTGGACCTCGAAATGAGCAGTTCTTC. Encoded protein: CSAGPRNEQFF.

J is TRBJ2-3 and V is TRBV20-1, with TRBD2 identical over 9 bases. Germline assignment: CDR1 DFQATT and CDR2 SNEGSKA (reference sequence). The CDR3 is made up of 15 amino acids. With V trimmed by 3 bases and J by 2 bases, 6 bases remained unmatched. This chain's CDR3 is CSASGAGGNTDTQYF. The CDR3 bases are TGCAGTGCTAGTGGAGCGGGGGGCAACACAGATACGCAGTATTTT.

The chain is built from TRBV20-1 and TRBJ2-5, with 9 positions matching TRBD2. The CDR3 spans 17 residues. Germline V gives CDR1 DFQATT, CDR2 SNEGSKA (reference sequence). V dropped 3 bases and J dropped 9; count of bases not matched to a gene: 20. DNA of the CDR3: TGCAGTGCTAGTCATTTGATAAGCGGGAGGAACGCCGGGGCCCAGTACTTC. Translation gives CSASHLISGRNAGAQYF.

This clonotype has more than one count but fewer than ten. This chain links TRBV28 with TRBJ2-2; D tentatively fits TRBD1 or TRBD2 (5 bases each). Trimming removed 6 bases from V and 1 base from J, with 9 bases in between. This CDR3 is built from 14 residues. Per germline, CDR1 MDHEN and CDR2 SYDVKM. CDR3 residues: CASRGVGNTGELFF. In nucleotides, the CDR3 is TGTGCCAGCAGGGGGGTCGGGAACACCGGGGAGCTGTTTTTT.

This clonotype has just a few counts. The chain employs TRBV12-3 or TRBV12-4 and TRBJ2-1, with D perhaps matching TRBD1 (6 bases). The CDR3 totals 13 residues. Between the trimmed V and J ends, which lost 2 bases and 7 bases, there was a span of 9 bases. CDR3 region: CASSLQGRNEQFF. Here the CDR3 DNA reads TGTGCCAGCAGTTTACAGGGGCGGAATGAGCAGTTCTTC.

This clonotype was counted at least ten times. The rearrangement links TRBV11-2 to TRBJ2-5; tentatively, D is TRBD2 (5 bases). CDR3 length equals 13 residues. The germline V gene has CDR1 SGHAT and CDR2 FQNNGV. V was shortened by 3 bases and J by 1 base, with 6 bases between the two germline ends. CDR3 protein: CASSFRGQETQYF. CDR3 DNA: TGTGCCAGCAGCTTCCGGGGCCAAGAGACCCAGTACTTC.

V is TRBV7-2 and J is TRBJ1-1, with 7 positions matching TRBD1. This CDR3 has 15 amino acids. V trimming: 5 bases; J trimming: 1 base; junction bases outside the gene matches: 7. Germline V CDR1 and CDR2: SGHTA, FQGNSA. DNA of the CDR3: TGTGCCAGCAGCAAACAGGGACAGCCGAACACTGAAGCTTTCTTT. It specifies CASSKQGQPNTEAFF.

At least ten counts were recorded for this clonotype. This sequence joins TRBV12-3 or TRBV12-4 and TRBJ2-3; weak D call: TRBD1 (6 bases). The ends were cut back, 1 base at V and 9 bases at J, with 8 bases in the middle. The CDR3 has 12 amino acids. CDR3: CASSLGGGTQYF. In nucleotides, the CDR3 is TGTGCCAGCAGTTTAGGTGGGGGCACGCAGTATTTT.

This clonotype was picked up a small number of times. The chain joins TRBV18 to TRBJ2-7; TRBD2 matches at 8 bases. Germline V gene sequence: CDR1 KGHSH, CDR2 LQKENI. The CDR3 extends over 16 amino acids. V shed 3 bases and J 0 bases; nucleotides not matched to a gene: 7. CDR3 protein: CASSPGGGSSSYEQYF. In nucleotides, the CDR3 is TGTGCCAGCTCACCCGGGGGGGGATCGAGCTCCTACGAGCAGTACTTC.

This sequence joins TRBV3-1 and TRBJ2-3; the match to TRBD2 covers 13 bases. The CDR3 spans 16 residues. Germline V gene lookup returns CDR1 LGHDT and CDR2 YNNKEL (reference sequence). Unmatched junction bases numbered 5, after V lost 4 bases and J lost 4 bases. CDR3 sequence (DNA): TGTGCCAGCAGCCCGCGACTAGCGGGAGGAGCAGATACGCAGTATTTT. The encoded protein is CASSPRLAGGADTQYF.

This clonotype was seen only a few times. The chain is built from TRBV28 and TRBJ2-1; 7 bases map to TRBD2. Germline V gives CDR1 MDHEN, CDR2 SYDVKM. V lost 8 bases and J lost 7; bases outside the gene matches: 8. This CDR3 is 13 amino acids long. The CDR3 DNA follows: TGTGCCAGCGGATTACTTAGCGGGAATGAGCAGTTCTTC. Protein: CASGLLSGNEQFF.

The rearrangement uses TRBV29-1 and TRBJ1-1; 8 bases match TRBD1. CDR3 size: 12 residues. Per the germline V gene, CDR1 is SQVTM and CDR2 is ANQGSEA. J was trimmed by 2 bases and V by 6 bases; bases with no gene match: 2. The CDR3 DNA is TGCAGCGTCGACAGGGGTAACACTGAAGCTTTCTTT. Residues: CSVDRGNTEAFF.

The chain joins TRBV27 to TRBJ2-1, with D unclear. Trimming took 5 bases from V and 9 from J, leaving 14 bases between them. This CDR3 has 13 amino acids. In germline, CDR1 is MNHEY, CDR2 SMNVEV (reference sequence). The CDR3 sequence is CASSRSLLGEQFF. CDR3 bases: TGTGCCAGCAGTCGTTCCTTGTTGGGTGAGCAGTTCTTC.

Many counts were recorded for this clonotype. CDR3 coding DNA: TGCGCCAGCAGCCAAGATCCGAGGGGTCGGGGTGGCTACGAGCAGTACTTC. Its protein is CASSQDPRGRGGYEQYF. The chain has TRBV4-3 and TRBJ2-7, with D possibly called TRBD1 or TRBD2 (5 bases each). Trimming took 0 bases from V and 3 from J, leaving 18 bases between them. The CDR3 runs to 17 residues. Germline V lookup: CDR1 LGHNA, CDR2 YSLEER.

V and J are TRBV7-2 and TRBJ1-2; D gene uncertain. This CDR3 region has 14 residues. From germline, CDR1 is SGHTA and CDR2 FQGNSA. V shed 5 bases and J shed 2 bases, with 12 bases lying between them. The CDR3, as DNA: TGTGCCAGCAGCATTTTGACAACAAACTATGGCTACACCTTC. Protein sequence: CASSILTTNYGYTF.

This clonotype appeared many times. The chain employs TRBV20-1 and TRBJ2-3; D assignment may be TRBD1 or TRBD2 (5 bases each). The V end was cut by 3 bases, the J end by 2 bases, with 9 bases between. The CDR3 length is 13 residues. The germline V gene encodes CDR1 DFQATT and CDR2 SNEGSKA (reference sequence). DNA of the CDR3: TGCAGTGCTAGGGGGGAAAACACAGATACGCAGTATTTT. It codes for CSARGENTDTQYF.

In the case of this clonotype: This could be a read error, since a much larger clone is one nucleotide away. The chain employs TRBV7-6 and TRBJ1-1; 8 bases line up with TRBD1. CDR3 length equals 15 residues. CDR1 and CDR2 from the germline V gene are SGHVS and FNYEAQ. Unmatched junction bases numbered 8, after V lost 3 bases and J lost 5 bases. The CDR3, as DNA: TGTGCCAGCAGCTTGGACAGGGTCAGGGGTACTGAAGCTTTCTTT. Its protein product is CASSLDRVRGTEAFF.

V and J are TRBV20-1 and TRBJ2-3, with a weak D call TRBD1 (5 bases). Between the trimmed V and J ends, which lost 5 bases and 0 bases, there was a span of 15 bases. CDR3 length equals 15 residues. Germline lookup yields CDR1 DFQATT and CDR2 SNEGSKA (reference sequence). The CDR3 region is CSAGWGGSSTDTQYF. Here the CDR3 DNA reads TGCAGTGCTGGGTGGGGCGGCTCTAGCACAGATACGCAGTATTTT.

This clonotype was observed a handful of times. The rearrangement links TRBV21-1 to TRBJ2-2; the tabulated D call, TRBD1, remains unverified against the DNA. TRBV21-1 represents a pseudogene. The CDR3 contains 16 residues. The CDR3 here is CASSKALGAAAGELFF. CDR3 coding DNA: TGTGCCAGCAGCAAAGCGTTGGGGGCGGCGGCCGGGGAGCTGTTTTTT.